A single sample is the source of the 10 T cell receptor beta chains below, sequenced in a study of shared clonotypes between healthy human individuals. Measured with immunoSEQ multiplex PCR; TCRdb has only the in-frame clones, and not every one. This sample has some 380,000 clones, with approximately 96% found just once. Sample: memory CD8+ T cells sorted from blood. Regarding subset: CD45RO+ cells pooled with CCR7-negative TemRA cells. Source of these receptors: a man aged 25-40 years in good health.

The DNA of the CDR3 is TGTGCCAGCAGCTTGGGGCTCGGACAGGGGATAGGGGAGACCCAGTACTTC. This gives the protein CASSLGLGQGIGETQYF. The chain carries TRBV5-8 and TRBJ2-5; TRBD1 aligns across 9 bases. CDR3 length: 17 residues. Germline CDR1 is SGHTS and CDR2 is YDEGEE. V trimming: 0 bases; J trimming: 5 bases; junction bases outside the gene matches: 11.

CDR3 coding DNA: TGCGCCAGCAGGGACCTGGACAGACATAATTCACCCCTCCACTTT. This translates into CASRDLDRHNSPLHF. The V call is TRBV10-2, the J call TRBJ1-6; weak D call: TRBD1 (6 bases). Germline-derived CDR1 and CDR2 are WSHSY and SAAADI. There are 15 residues in the CDR3. The germline V and J ends were trimmed by 6 bases and 5 bases, with 14 bases remaining between them.

This chain joins TRBV29-1 and TRBJ2-1, with a tentative D call TRBD2 (6 bases). Germline V lookup: CDR1 SQVTM, CDR2 ANQGSEA. V lost 3 bases to trimming and J lost 5 bases, with 14 bases between them. This CDR3 is 14 amino acids long. This chain's CDR3 is CSVDLLARDNEQFF. CDR3 DNA: TGCAGCGTTGACCTACTAGCCAGGGACAATGAGCAGTTCTTC.

This chain links TRBV29-1 with TRBJ2-7; 8 positions agree with TRBD2. The V gene's germline CDR1 is SQVTM and CDR2 ANQGSEA. The CDR3 loop spans 12 amino acids. V was clipped by 4 bases and J by 5 bases; unmatched bases: 4. CDR3 sequence (DNA): TGCAGCGTTGCCTCTAGCGGGCACGAGCAGTACTTC. This gives the protein CSVASSGHEQYF.

The rearrangement links TRBV9 to TRBJ1-5, with 8 positions matching TRBD1. Germline loops: CDR1 SGDLS, CDR2 YYNGEE. The CDR3 totals 14 residues. J lost 6 bases, V lost 5 bases, and 7 bases had no gene match. The CDR3 sequence: CASSAGQGGQPQHF. In nucleotides, the CDR3 is TGTGCCAGCAGTGCCGGACAGGGAGGTCAGCCCCAGCATTTT. Full variable domain (outside the CDR3, taken from reference TRBV9 and TRBJ1-5): DSGVTQTPKHLITATGQRVTLRCSPRSGDLSVYWYQQSLDQGLQFLIQYYNGEERAKGNILERFSAQQFPDLHSELNLSSLELGDSALYFCASSAGQGGQPQHFGDGTRLSIL.

The chain uses TRBV30 and TRBJ1-2; D unclear. The CDR3 totals 8 residues. V was shortened by 8 bases and J by 9 bases, with 7 bases between the two germline ends. Germline values: CDR1 GTSNPN, CDR2 SVGIG (reference sequence). The CDR3 sequence: CAVSRYTF. As DNA, the CDR3 is TGTGCCGTTTCACGCTACACCTTC.

The V and J genes are TRBV6-5 and TRBJ2-5; 12 bases align to TRBD2. Trimming took 1 base from V and 5 from J; bases not matched to a gene: 5. Germline assignment: CDR1 MNHEY and CDR2 SVGAGI. This CDR3 has 16 residues. CDR3 DNA: TGTGCCAGCAGTTACTTGGGACTAGCGGGTAGGGAGACCCAGTACTTC. Residues: CASSYLGLAGRETQYF.

V and J are TRBV6-9 and TRBJ2-7; D not certain. The CDR3 sequence is 18 residues long. V was shortened by 4 bases and J by 3 bases, with 25 bases between the two germline ends. CDR1 and CDR2 from the germline V gene are MNHGY and SVAAGI. The CDR3 DNA reads as TGTGCCAGCAGTTCCACATCCATTAATGGGGATAGGAACTACGAGCAGTACTTC. It translates to CASSSTSINGDRNYEQYF.

This chain links TRBV5-8 with TRBJ2-7, with 14 bases identical to TRBD2. The CDR3 runs to 15 residues. Losses at the gene ends were 2 bases for V and 4 bases for J; bases not matched to a gene: 2. Germline CDR1 and CDR2: SGHTS and YDEGEE. This CDR3 reads CASSFGTSGSYEQYF. CDR3 sequence (DNA): TGTGCCAGCAGCTTCGGGACTAGCGGGAGTTACGAGCAGTACTTC. The full variable domain, completed using reference TRBV5-8 and TRBJ2-7, is EAGVTQSPTHLIKTRGQQATLRCSPISGHTSVYWYQQALGLGLQFLLWYDEGEERNRGNFPPRFSGRQFPNYSSELNVNALELEDSALYLCASSFGTSGSYEQYFGPGTRLTVT.

V and J are TRBV7-3 and TRBJ2-7; no clear D. Germline V gives CDR1 SGHTA, CDR2 FQGTGA. This CDR3 is built from 15 residues. V shed 5 bases and J shed 0 bases, with 14 bases lying between them. CDR3 in amino acids: CASSPVAASSYEQYF. The CDR3 DNA follows: TGTGCCAGCAGCCCTGTAGCAGCAAGCTCCTACGAGCAGTACTTC. Filled out from reference TRBV7-3 and TRBJ2-7, the complete variable domain reads GAGVSQTPSNKVTEKGKYVELRCDPISGHTALYWYRQSLGQGPEFLIYFQGTGAADDSGLPNDRFFAVRPEGSVSTLKIQRTERGDSAVYLCASSPVAASSYEQYFGPGTRLTVT.